The present entry profiles one TCR beta chain with its context. What this receptor recognizes is not known. Base-call qualities are not available, and no considerably larger clone is one nucleotide away. Receptors were amplified or captured by RACE. Sequencing relied on a NextSeq 500. During library preparation, unique molecular identifiers were attached to individual cDNA molecules so that TCRs could be counted quantitatively and reproducibly. From each blood RNA sample, both TCR alpha and TCR beta chains were sequenced. On the authors' methods: The median number of TCRs per sample was around 96,000, ranging from roughly 20,000 to 700,000. V, J and CDR3 annotation of the TCR reads was performed with the Decombinator software suite. For PS versus PT1 abundance plots, all samples were subsampled to the same number of TCRs (28,000). Expanded TCRs were defined as absent before sensitization and observed at least eight times at the 2-week time point. TCRdb redid the processing of the public reads, applying fastp at Q25 and MiXCR, and retained in-frame beta chains. Rows are unified per CDR3 protein, each entry keeping the most common DNA and genes. The V and J calls shown here were made by TCRdb, not taken from the authors' results. The sample table shows about 80,000 distinct CDR3 sequences, and less than 15% are seen once. The ten largest clones add up to 3.5% to 6% of the sample.

The CDR3 measures 14 amino acids from cysteine to phenylalanine. This entry keeps only the CDR3 DNA: 42 bases, framed from base 1. The junction carries 9 bases between V and J, which are trimmed by 0 bases and 4 bases respectively. CDR1 and CDR2 are read off the germline V gene as SGHAT and FQNNGV. Interpreted using the paper, the time point label stands for: pre-sensitization, week 0. The treatment or condition tag for this specimen amounts to: therapeutic diphenylcyclopropenone sensitization with weekly scalp DPC. Blood at each patch-test visit was drawn before the patch test was applied. Patients were eligible if aged 18 to 70, diagnosed with alopecia and judged suitable for DPC therapy, and pregnant patients were excluded. Unfractionated whole blood was collected in Tempus Blood RNA tubes, and total RNA was extracted from that blood. This sample was included in a study of human T cells and chemical hapten exposure (dated by TCRdb to about 2021). Looking at the study overall: For sensitization, 2% DPC in acetone was applied to a roughly 2 cm by roughly 2 cm area of upper inner arm skin. Libraries were pooled for sequencing, and variation in per-sample TCR yields was attributed mainly to small differences in library volumes within the pool. The mostly female patient cohort included alopecia areata with under or over 50% scalp involvement, alopecia totalis and alopecia universalis. In alopecia patients, the study followed how the peripheral blood TCR repertoire changed in vivo over primary and secondary sensitization to diphenylcyclopropenone (DPC), a hapten. Throughout the roughly 23-week study period, patients were also given weekly therapeutic DPC doses on the scalp. Patch testing on the upper back used Finn chambers containing 0.01% DPC, with scoring done after 6 days according to International Contact Dermatitis Research Group standards. For TCR sequencing, blood came from 25 to 35 alopecia patients at anywhere from one to four time points (pre-sensitization, 2, 6 and 24 weeks). Blood samples were taken from patients before sensitization (week 0) and then at 2, 6 and about 24 weeks after DPC sensitization.

Study-wide findings and limitations: Compared with pre-sensitization or healthy control sets, expanded TCRs formed significantly more large CDR3 similarity clusters, which is consistent with antigen-driven responses. No change with DPC sensitization was found in the number of TCRs above 1 in 1000 frequency, and no evidence of global repertoire structure alterations was found. The number of PT1 expanded TCRs positively correlated with patch test score, significant at thresholds 8, 16 and 32 but not 4. Repeated subsampling changed both the strength of the expansion versus patch-test correlation and the threshold at which that correlation became significant. Because every patient had alopecia, a presumed autoimmune disease, the patients' immune response might differ from that of healthy individuals.

Material: whole blood, obtained in connection with sensitization to the hapten diphenylcyclopropenone (DPC). The rearranged chain carries TRBV11-2 and TRBJ1-1; the best D guess is TRBD1, with 5 bases matching. This clonotype was obtained from a woman aged 50 to 60 with alopecia areata. Some clones in this sample may be carry-over from other donors' samples. The DNA reads TGTGCCAGCAGCTTAGACAGGGCTCCCACTGAAGCTTTCTTT. This is translated as CASSLDRAPTEAFF.